These T cell receptor beta chains were read from a single sample in a study of blood T cell repertoires in COVID-19. Some clones are missing from TCRdb's copy, which holds only in-frame ones; the method was immunoSEQ multiplex PCR. The table has around 100,000 clones, over 65% seen once. The sample taken for sequencing was peripheral blood. The source is a human donor in a cohort sampled during active COVID-19. CDR3s include the opening cysteine and the closing phenylalanine or tryptophan. The D gene is left open where the match is weak. The size field is filled for only some rows; it gives once, few, many or a size class.

clone size,J gene,D gene,CDR3 length,V gene,CDR3 DNA,CDR3 protein
NA,TRBJ1-3,NA,14,TRBV7-8,TGTGCCAGCAGCTTTTCGTTATTGACAGGCCGCCCCTATTTT,CASSFSLLTGRPYF
NA,TRBJ1-5,NA,14,TRBV19,TGTGCCAGCACGATACCCATATGGGGGGAGCCCCAGCATTTT,CASTIPIWGEPQHF
NA,TRBJ1-3,NA,16,TRBV7-2,TGTGCCAGCAGCTTAGATGCAGGGTCCTCTGGAAACACCATATATTTT,CASSLDAGSSGNTIYF
NA,TRBJ1-6,TRBD1,15,TRBV5-1,TGCGCCAGCAGCTTGGCAGGGGGCGGTAATTCACCCCTCCACTTT,CASSLAGGGNSPLHF
NA,TRBJ2-3,TRBD1,14,TRBV7-9,TGTGCCAGCAGCTTAGAGACAGGGGTTGGCACGCAGTATTTT,CASSLETGVGTQYF
NA,TRBJ1-1,NA,14,TRBV11-3,TGTGCCAGCAGCTTAGTCAGAGGGAACACTGAAGCTTTCTTT,CASSLVRGNTEAFF
NA,TRBJ2-1,NA,11,TRBV12-3/TRBV12-4,TGTGCCAGCAGACGGACAGCTGAGCAGTTCTTC,CASRRTAEQFF
NA,TRBJ2-5,NA,13,TRBV6-5,TGTGCCAGCCGGACACCCGCAAGGGAGACCCAGTACTTC,CASRTPARETQYF
NA,TRBJ1-5,NA,13,TRBV19,TGTGCCAGTAGTAATACAGGATATCAGCCCCAGCATTTT,CASSNTGYQPQHF
NA,TRBJ2-1,TRBD2,15,TRBV3-1/TRBV3-2,TGTGCCAGCAGCCCTTATCGCGGGGGGTACAATGAGCAGTTCTTC,CASSPYRGGYNEQFF
NA,TRBJ2-2,NA,15,TRBV3-1/TRBV3-2,TGTGCCAGCAGCCAAGTCGCGGCAGGGCCAGGGGAGCTGTTTTTT,CASSQVAAGPGELFF
NA,TRBJ2-3,NA,16,TRBV28,TGTGCCAGCACCTCCTGGGGGGGGCCCCAGGGTGATACGCAGTATTTT,CASTSWGGPQGDTQYF
NA,TRBJ2-3,TRBD2,14,TRBV19,TGTGCCAGTACTAGCGGGGGGGCCAAAGATACGCAGTATTTT,CASTSGGAKDTQYF
NA,TRBJ2-1,TRBD2,16,TRBV6-2/TRBV6-3,TGTGCCAGCAGTTCCATAGGGACTAGCGGGGGCAATGAGCAGTTCTTC,CASSSIGTSGGNEQFF
NA,TRBJ2-3,TRBD2,16,TRBV5-1,TGCGCCAGCAGCGTGATCGAACCAGCGGGGGCAGATACGCAGTATTTT,CASSVIEPAGADTQYF
NA,TRBJ2-1,TRBD2,16,TRBV7-3,TGTGCCAGCAGCTCCCTTCCAGGGACTAGCAAAAATGAGCAGTTCTTC,CASSSLPGTSKNEQFF
NA,TRBJ2-7,NA,14,TRBV11-3,TGTGCCAGCAGCTTAGTGAGGCAGTCCTACGAGCAGTACTTC,CASSLVRQSYEQYF
few,TRBJ2-5,NA,13,TRBV5-1,TGCGCCAGCAGCTTGGTACTAGCTGAGACCCAGTACTTC,CASSLVLAETQYF